This T cell receptor beta chain was sequenced for a study of blood T cell repertoires in COVID-19. The overall study: The United States, Italy and Spain supplied acute and convalescent COVID-19 samples. T cells, B-cell-depleted T cells, or PBMCs supplied cDNA or gDNA.

The germline V gene has CDR1 MDHEN and CDR2 SYDVKM. The length of the CDR3 is 13 residues. Trimming took 2 bases from V and 8 from J, leaving 12 bases between them. Sequencing was performed with immunoSEQ multiplex PCR; in TCRdb, only in-frame clones are kept and a portion is missing. The data show around 100,000 clones, 82% seen once. The V call is TRBV28, the J call TRBJ1-2; D uncertain. This sequence was found in a man aged 70 or older with acute or convalescent COVID-19. The source material was peripheral blood. The DNA of the CDR3 is TGTGCCAGCAGTTTAACGGCCGGGATCGGCTACACCTTC. It translates to CASSLTAGIGYTF.